This is a list of T cell receptor beta chains from one sample in a study of blood T cells in healthy people across ages. TCRdb re-analysed the 5' RACE reads in MiXCR, keeping a single row per CDR3 protein. The sample holds 950,000 to 1,200,000 distinct CDR3 sequences, more than 30% seen once. Sequencing input: blood. The receptor set was obtained from a man aged 18 to 29 in good health. Each CDR3 is given with its conserved first and last residue. The order of the fields is J gene, clone size, V gene, D gene, CDR3 length, CDR3 protein, CDR3 DNA. The D gene is left open where the match is weak. Clone size, where shown, is once, few, many, or a class for clones that have expanded.

j_call: TRBJ2-3; clone_size: few; v_call: TRBV12-3/TRBV12-4; d_call: .; cdr3_length: 11; cdr3_aa: CASIKRNTQYF; cdr3_nt: TGTGCCAGCATTAAGAGGAATACGCAGTATTTT
j_call: TRBJ2-7; clone_size: once; v_call: TRBV3-1; d_call: .; cdr3_length: 14; cdr3_aa: CASSQEDSYNEQYF; cdr3_nt: TGTGCCAGCAGCCAAGAAGACAGCTACAATGAGCAGTACTTC
j_call: TRBJ1-5; clone_size: few; v_call: TRBV6-1; d_call: .; cdr3_length: 16; cdr3_aa: CASTARQGTSNQPQHF; cdr3_nt: TGTGCCAGTACCGCCCGGCAGGGAACTAGCAATCAGCCCCAGCATTTT
j_call: TRBJ1-2; clone_size: many; v_call: TRBV12-3/TRBV12-4; d_call: .; cdr3_length: 14; cdr3_aa: CASSLMVSNYGYTF; cdr3_nt: TGTGCCAGCAGCCTGATGGTTTCTAACTATGGCTACACCTTC
j_call: TRBJ2-1; clone_size: .; v_call: TRBV11-2; d_call: .; cdr3_length: 15; cdr3_aa: CASRRLGGHYNEQFF; cdr3_nt: TGTGCCAGCAGACGGCTTGGGGGACACTACAATGAGCAGTTCTTC
j_call: TRBJ1-1; clone_size: .; v_call: TRBV11-2; d_call: TRBD1; cdr3_length: 15; cdr3_aa: CASSSGQIMNTEAFF; cdr3_nt: TGTGCCAGCAGCTCGGGACAGATAATGAACACTGAAGCTTTCTTT
j_call: TRBJ1-5; clone_size: few; v_call: TRBV20-1; d_call: TRBD1; cdr3_length: 14; cdr3_aa: CSANRGLGNQPQHF; cdr3_nt: TGCAGTGCAAATAGGGGGCTCGGCAATCAGCCCCAGCATTTT
j_call: TRBJ1-6; clone_size: many; v_call: TRBV9; d_call: .; cdr3_length: 14; cdr3_aa: CASSLTTSNSPLHF; cdr3_nt: TGTGCCAGCAGCCTGACTACATCAAATTCACCCCTCCACTTT
j_call: TRBJ1-2; clone_size: .; v_call: TRBV6-2/TRBV6-3; d_call: .; cdr3_length: 12; cdr3_aa: CASSYHRVGYTF; cdr3_nt: TGTGCCAGCAGTTATCACCGGGTTGGCTACACCTTC
j_call: TRBJ2-1; clone_size: .; v_call: TRBV6-6; d_call: TRBD2; cdr3_length: 17; cdr3_aa: CASSPKLAGINYNEQFF; cdr3_nt: TGTGCCAGCAGTCCTAAACTAGCGGGGATTAACTACAATGAGCAGTTCTTC
j_call: TRBJ2-5; clone_size: .; v_call: TRBV10-3; d_call: TRBD2; cdr3_length: 14; cdr3_aa: CAISETASGGTQYF; cdr3_nt: TGTGCCATCAGTGAGACAGCTAGCGGGGGGACCCAGTACTTC
j_call: TRBJ2-1; clone_size: .; v_call: TRBV20-1; d_call: TRBD2; cdr3_length: 15; cdr3_aa: CSARGRGGFYNEQFF; cdr3_nt: TGCAGTGCTAGGGGGCGGGGGGGTTTCTACAATGAGCAGTTCTTC
j_call: TRBJ2-7; clone_size: .; v_call: TRBV19; d_call: TRBD2; cdr3_length: 14; cdr3_aa: CASSRTSGDYEQYF; cdr3_nt: TGTGCCAGTAGTAGGACTAGCGGGGATTACGAGCAGTACTTC
j_call: TRBJ2-1; clone_size: many; v_call: TRBV28; d_call: .; cdr3_length: 18; cdr3_aa: CASSSFSLLAVSYNEQFF; cdr3_nt: TGTGCCAGCAGTTCCTTTAGCTTGCTGGCGGTCTCCTACAATGAGCAGTTCTTC
j_call: TRBJ2-3; clone_size: .; v_call: TRBV2; d_call: .; cdr3_length: 11; cdr3_aa: CATAEGSTQYF; cdr3_nt: TGTGCCACGGCGGAGGGGAGCACGCAGTATTTT
j_call: TRBJ2-5; clone_size: .; v_call: TRBV20-1; d_call: TRBD2; cdr3_length: 14; cdr3_aa: CSARDVSGGETQYF; cdr3_nt: TGCAGTGCTAGAGATGTCTCGGGGGGGGAGACCCAGTACTTC
j_call: TRBJ2-3; clone_size: few; v_call: TRBV20-1; d_call: TRBD1; cdr3_length: 12; cdr3_aa: CSADTGGDTQYF; cdr3_nt: TGCAGTGCTGATACAGGGGGCGATACGCAGTATTTT
j_call: TRBJ1-1; clone_size: .; v_call: TRBV10-2; d_call: .; cdr3_length: 14; cdr3_aa: CASSVQGEVAEAFF; cdr3_nt: TGCGCCAGCAGTGTCCAGGGTGAAGTGGCTGAAGCTTTCTTT
j_call: TRBJ2-2; clone_size: .; v_call: TRBV20-1; d_call: .; cdr3_length: 13; cdr3_aa: CSGTDVNTGELFF; cdr3_nt: TGCAGTGGGACAGACGTAAACACCGGGGAGCTGTTTTTT
j_call: TRBJ2-6; clone_size: .; v_call: TRBV6-1; d_call: .; cdr3_length: 15; cdr3_aa: CASSQRASGANVLTF; cdr3_nt: TGTGCCAGCAGCCAACGGGCCTCTGGGGCCAACGTCCTGACTTTC
j_call: TRBJ1-5; clone_size: .; v_call: TRBV7-8; d_call: .; cdr3_length: 16; cdr3_aa: CASSPVTGDSNQPQHF; cdr3_nt: TGTGCCAGCAGCCCAGTGACAGGAGATAGCAATCAGCCCCAGCATTTT
j_call: TRBJ1-2; clone_size: few; v_call: TRBV29-1; d_call: .; cdr3_length: 12; cdr3_aa: CSVAGSNYGYTF; cdr3_nt: TGCAGCGTAGCAGGGTCTAACTATGGCTACACCTTC
j_call: TRBJ1-5; clone_size: .; v_call: TRBV20-1; d_call: .; cdr3_length: 15; cdr3_aa: CSAPSGTPSGLPQHF; cdr3_nt: TGCAGTGCTCCCTCCGGGACCCCATCCGGATTGCCCCAGCATTTT
j_call: TRBJ2-1; clone_size: few; v_call: TRBV20-1; d_call: TRBD2; cdr3_length: 14; cdr3_aa: CSARLAGIDNEQFF; cdr3_nt: TGCAGTGCCAGACTAGCGGGGATTGACAATGAGCAGTTCTTC
j_call: TRBJ1-2; clone_size: few; v_call: TRBV4-2; d_call: .; cdr3_length: 14; cdr3_aa: CASSQPTGIYGYTF; cdr3_nt: TGTGCCAGCAGCCAACCCACAGGAATATATGGCTACACCTTC
j_call: TRBJ2-5; clone_size: .; v_call: TRBV20-1; d_call: TRBD2; cdr3_length: 12; cdr3_aa: CSGSLGGETQYF; cdr3_nt: TGCAGTGGTTCTTTGGGAGGGGAGACCCAGTACTTC
j_call: TRBJ1-1; clone_size: few; v_call: TRBV29-1; d_call: .; cdr3_length: 12; cdr3_aa: CSVVRLRTEAFF; cdr3_nt: TGCAGCGTTGTTCGTTTGCGGACTGAAGCTTTCTTT
j_call: TRBJ1-4; clone_size: .; v_call: TRBV5-6; d_call: TRBD1; cdr3_length: 16; cdr3_aa: CASSRDRGSTNEKLFF; cdr3_nt: TGTGCCAGCAGCCGGGACAGGGGCAGCACTAATGAAAAACTGTTTTTT
j_call: TRBJ1-1; clone_size: few; v_call: TRBV2; d_call: .; cdr3_length: 14; cdr3_aa: CASSDGRGNTEAFF; cdr3_nt: TGTGCCAGCAGTGACGGGAGGGGAAACACTGAAGCTTTCTTT
j_call: TRBJ2-5; clone_size: few; v_call: TRBV12-3/TRBV12-4; d_call: .; cdr3_length: 14; cdr3_aa: CASSSGREQETQYF; cdr3_nt: TGTGCCAGCAGTAGCGGAAGGGAGCAAGAGACCCAGTACTTC
j_call: TRBJ2-5; clone_size: .; v_call: TRBV12-3/TRBV12-4; d_call: TRBD2; cdr3_length: 14; cdr3_aa: CASTQSGGRETQYF; cdr3_nt: TGTGCCAGCACCCAAAGCGGGGGTCGGGAGACCCAGTACTTC
j_call: TRBJ2-4; clone_size: .; v_call: TRBV12-3/TRBV12-4; d_call: TRBD1; cdr3_length: 16; cdr3_aa: CASSLGQGGAKNIQYF; cdr3_nt: TGTGCCAGCAGTTTAGGACAGGGGGGAGCCAAAAACATTCAGTACTTC
j_call: TRBJ1-1; clone_size: .; v_call: TRBV14; d_call: .; cdr3_length: 13; cdr3_aa: CASSQGLNTEALF; cdr3_nt: TGTGCCAGCAGCCAGGGCTTGAACACTGAAGCTCTCTTT
j_call: TRBJ2-5; clone_size: few; v_call: TRBV7-2; d_call: .; cdr3_length: 13; cdr3_aa: CASRSQSGETQYF; cdr3_nt: TGTGCCAGCAGGTCTCAGAGTGGGGAGACCCAGTACTTC
j_call: TRBJ2-3; clone_size: .; v_call: TRBV28; d_call: TRBD1; cdr3_length: 15; cdr3_aa: CASSRGQGVPDTQYF; cdr3_nt: TGTGCCAGCAGTCGAGGACAGGGTGTCCCAGATACGCAGTATTTT
j_call: TRBJ2-1; clone_size: few; v_call: TRBV27; d_call: .; cdr3_length: 12; cdr3_aa: CASRDPNNEQFF; cdr3_nt: TGTGCCAGTCGGGACCCGAACAATGAGCAGTTCTTC
j_call: TRBJ2-3; clone_size: .; v_call: TRBV5-1; d_call: TRBD2; cdr3_length: 17; cdr3_aa: CASSLAPGLDFTDTQYF; cdr3_nt: TGCGCCAGCAGCTTGGCGCCCGGACTAGATTTCACAGATACGCAGTATTTT
j_call: TRBJ1-6; clone_size: .; v_call: TRBV4-2; d_call: .; cdr3_length: 16; cdr3_aa: CASSPPRGSYNSPLHF; cdr3_nt: TGTGCCAGCAGCCCCCCCCGGGGATCCTATAATTCACCCCTCCACTTT
j_call: TRBJ2-1; clone_size: once; v_call: TRBV6-5; d_call: .; cdr3_length: 12; cdr3_aa: CASSPGQSEQFF; cdr3_nt: TGTGCCAGCAGCCCCGGACAGAGCGAGCAGTTCTTC
j_call: TRBJ1-1; clone_size: .; v_call: TRBV19; d_call: .; cdr3_length: 14; cdr3_aa: CAGSPGHLGAEAFF; cdr3_nt: TGTGCCGGCTCCCCGGGACACCTCGGCGCTGAAGCTTTCTTT
j_call: TRBJ2-5; clone_size: .; v_call: TRBV29-1; d_call: TRBD2; cdr3_length: 12; cdr3_aa: CSVGAGADEQYF; cdr3_nt: TGCAGCGTTGGAGCGGGGGCGGATGAGCAGTACTTC
j_call: TRBJ1-5; clone_size: .; v_call: TRBV5-1; d_call: .; cdr3_length: 13; cdr3_aa: CASTFDGNQPQHF; cdr3_nt: TGCGCCAGCACCTTTGACGGAAATCAGCCCCAGCATTTT
j_call: TRBJ2-3; clone_size: few; v_call: TRBV24-1; d_call: .; cdr3_length: 12; cdr3_aa: CATRLGTDTQYF; cdr3_nt: TGTGCCACCAGACTTGGAACAGATACGCAGTATTTT
j_call: TRBJ2-3; clone_size: few; v_call: TRBV20-1; d_call: TRBD2; cdr3_length: 15; cdr3_aa: CSAQTSGLFTDTQYF; cdr3_nt: TGCAGTGCCCAGACTAGCGGGCTGTTCACAGATACGCAGTATTTT
j_call: TRBJ2-2; clone_size: .; v_call: TRBV7-2; d_call: TRBD2; cdr3_length: 15; cdr3_aa: CASSISGGADGELFF; cdr3_nt: TGTGCCAGCAGCATTAGCGGGGGGGCAGATGGGGAGCTGTTTTTT
j_call: TRBJ2-1; clone_size: .; v_call: TRBV7-9; d_call: TRBD2; cdr3_length: 16; cdr3_aa: CASSLAPRLAGNEQFF; cdr3_nt: TGTGCCAGCAGCTTAGCCCCACGACTAGCGGGGAATGAGCAGTTCTTC
j_call: TRBJ1-1; clone_size: .; v_call: TRBV7-9; d_call: .; cdr3_length: 16; cdr3_aa: CASSSPIGGRDTEAFF; cdr3_nt: TGTGCCAGCAGCTCCCCCATTGGGGGGAGGGACACTGAAGCTTTCTTT
j_call: TRBJ2-3; clone_size: few; v_call: TRBV10-3; d_call: TRBD2; cdr3_length: 16; cdr3_aa: CAISVRTSGDTDTQYF; cdr3_nt: TGTGCCATCAGTGTAAGGACTAGCGGGGACACAGATACGCAGTATTTT
j_call: TRBJ2-5; clone_size: few; v_call: TRBV7-2; d_call: TRBD2; cdr3_length: 17; cdr3_aa: CASSLGSGGTNQETQYF; cdr3_nt: TGTGCCAGCAGCTTAGGGAGCGGGGGGACAAATCAAGAGACCCAGTACTTC
j_call: TRBJ2-1; clone_size: few; v_call: TRBV28; d_call: TRBD2; cdr3_length: 16; cdr3_aa: CASSQIAGGNYNEQFF; cdr3_nt: TGTGCCAGCAGTCAGATAGCGGGGGGCAACTACAATGAGCAGTTCTTC
j_call: TRBJ1-2; clone_size: .; v_call: TRBV9; d_call: .; cdr3_length: 15; cdr3_aa: CASSVATQGNYGYTF; cdr3_nt: TGTGCCAGCAGCGTAGCTACCCAGGGTAACTATGGCTACACCTTC
j_call: TRBJ1-1; clone_size: few; v_call: TRBV20-1; d_call: TRBD1; cdr3_length: 17; cdr3_aa: CSAKKTGNVGVNTEAFF; cdr3_nt: TGCAGTGCCAAAAAGACAGGGAACGTGGGGGTGAACACTGAAGCTTTCTTT
j_call: TRBJ2-3; clone_size: .; v_call: TRBV28; d_call: .; cdr3_length: 12; cdr3_aa: CASKSRGDTQYF; cdr3_nt: TGTGCCAGCAAGTCTAGGGGGGATACGCAGTATTTT